These 27 T cell receptor beta chains originate from one sample sequenced in a study of T cell responses to AZD1222 COVID-19 vaccine. Produced via immunoSEQ multiplex PCR; TCRdb's table is partial and in-frame only. The profile shows over 100,000 clones, around 87% of them singletons. The sequenced sample was peripheral blood, obtained 28 days after the second AZD1222 dose. The origin of the receptors is an adult who received the AZD1222 COVID-19 vaccine.

The chain combines TRBV19 with TRBJ1-1, with D possibly matching TRBD1 (5 bases). Trimming took off 3 bases at V and 2 bases at J, with 7 bases between the two ends. This CDR3 spans 13 amino acids. From germline, CDR1 is LNHDA and CDR2 SQIVND (reference sequence). CDR3 nucleotide sequence: TGTGCCAGTAGTATGACAGACAACACTGAAGCTTTCTTT. Its protein is CASSMTDNTEAFF.

The count of this clone is one. V and J are TRBV27 and TRBJ2-1; maybe TRBD2 (7 bases). The CDR3 contains 15 residues. Germline V lookup: CDR1 MNHEY, CDR2 SMNVEV (reference sequence). V was trimmed by 5 bases and J by 7 bases, leaving 18 bases between them. The chain's CDR3 is CASSPRGGFGNEQFF. The DNA of the CDR3 is TGTGCCAGCAGTCCTAGGGGGGGTTTTGGGAATGAGCAGTTCTTC.

J is TRBJ1-4 and V is TRBV14, with 10 bases matching TRBD1. V was clipped by 3 bases and J by 6 bases; unmatched bases: 7. The germline V gene encodes CDR1 SGHDN and CDR2 FVKESK. This CDR3 spans 16 amino acids. CDR3 in amino acids: CASSQWDRGMDEKLFF. The CDR3 DNA sequence: TGTGCCAGCAGCCAGTGGGACAGGGGAATGGATGAAAAACTGTTTTTT.

The chain links TRBV19 to TRBJ2-5; TRBD2 matches 7 bases. Germline V gene sequence: CDR1 LNHDA, CDR2 SQIVND (reference sequence). V was clipped by 6 bases and J by 7 bases; unmatched bases: 14. The CDR3 contains 15 residues. CDR3 loop: CASRTGTNERSTQYF. For the CDR3, the DNA is TGTGCCAGTAGAACCGGGACTAATGAAAGATCGACCCAGTACTTC.

This CDR3 is CASSGQVGNTEAFF. CDR3 sequence (DNA): TGTGCCAGCAGCGGGCAGGTGGGGAACACTGAAGCTTTCTTT. The rearrangement links TRBV9 to TRBJ1-1; D is unclear. CDR1 SGDLS and CDR2 YYNGEE come from the germline V gene. The CDR3 runs to 14 residues. Deletions cut 3 bases from V and 1 base from J, with 10 bases between.

V and J are TRBV6-2 or TRBV6-3 and TRBJ2-1; no clear D. CDR3 length equals 14 residues. V dropped 0 bases and J dropped 5 bases, with 8 bases sitting between them. The germline CDR1 and CDR2 sequences are MNHEY and SVGEGT. The CDR3 coding sequence is TGTGCCAGCAGTTACTCGTGGCAGAACAATGAGCAGTTCTTC. Protein: CASSYSWQNNEQFF.

The gene calls are TRBV24-1 and TRBJ1-2; 8 bases are a match to TRBD1. Germline V lookup: CDR1 KGHDR, CDR2 SFDVKD. This CDR3 contains 13 residues. V lost 9 bases and J lost 4; bases outside the gene matches: 6. This chain's CDR3 is CATSGQGTYGYTF. CDR3 nucleotides: TGTGCCACCTCCGGACAGGGCACCTATGGCTACACCTTC.

In this sample, this clone turned up once. The V and J genes are TRBV7-9 and TRBJ1-5; a possible D gene is TRBD1 (5 bases). Deletions cut 5 bases from V and 0 bases from J, with 8 bases between. This CDR3 region has 14 residues. CDR1 and CDR2 (germline): SEHNR, FQNEAQ (reference sequence). CDR3 residues: CASSHDSSNQPQHF. As DNA, the CDR3 is TGTGCCAGCAGCCATGACAGTAGCAATCAGCCCCAGCATTTT.

The rearrangement uses TRBV27 and TRBJ2-7; D might be TRBD1 (6 bases). Between the trimmed V and J ends, which lost 10 bases and 6 bases, there was a span of 19 bases. The CDR3 spans 13 residues. Germline V gene lookup returns CDR1 MNHEY and CDR2 SMNVEV (reference sequence). Written as DNA, the CDR3 is TGTGCCACAGGGAACAGGGCGGTGGGCGAGCAGTACTTC. Protein product: CATGNRAVGEQYF.

The chain has TRBV9 and TRBJ2-1; 12 bases align to TRBD2. The CDR3 covers 14 residues. Germline V gives CDR1 SGDLS, CDR2 YYNGEE. V lost 3 bases to trimming and J lost 10 bases; unmatched junction nucleotides: 5. For the CDR3, the DNA is TGTGCCAGCAGCGCTAGCGGGGGGGCAGGCGAGCAGTTCTTC. Translating it yields CASSASGGAGEQFF.

The CDR3 sequence is CARRLAGLAKNIQYF. DNA of the CDR3: TGTGCCAGGCGACTAGCGGGACTAGCCAAAAACATTCAGTACTTC. V gene TRBV19 combines with J gene TRBJ2-4; 11 bases line up with TRBD2. CDR3 length equals 15 residues. The germline V gene encodes CDR1 LNHDA and CDR2 SQIVND (reference sequence). After removal of 9 bases from V and 0 bases from J, the junction contained 4 bases not matched to a gene.

The rearrangement links TRBV28 to TRBJ1-2; possible D gene TRBD1, 6 bases. With 5 bases removed from V and 3 bases from J, the gap between germline ends came to 16 bases. Germline V gene lookup returns CDR1 MDHEN and CDR2 SYDVKM. CDR3 length: 15 residues. CDR3 DNA: TGTGCCAGCAGTCTATCAGGGGTAAGGCACTATGGCTACACCTTC. This translates into CASSLSGVRHYGYTF.

This clone was detected a few times. The chain couples TRBV4-1 to TRBJ2-5; tentatively, D is TRBD1 (6 bases). CDR1 is MGHRA and CDR2 is YSYEKL in the germline V gene. Trimming removed 1 base from V and 5 bases from J, with 11 bases in between. CDR3 size: 14 residues. The CDR3 nucleotides read TGCGCCAGCAGCCAAGGGACAGTATCGGAGACCCAGTACTTC. It specifies CASSQGTVSETQYF.

V is TRBV28 and J is TRBJ2-5; D uncertain. Germline CDR1 and CDR2: MDHEN and SYDVKM. Trimming removed 2 bases at V and 6 bases at J, with 13 bases between. The CDR3 is 14 amino acids. DNA of the CDR3: TGTGCCAGCAGTTTACCGGCCATTGTAAAGACCCAGTACTTC. Protein product: CASSLPAIVKTQYF.

The gene calls are TRBV19 and TRBJ2-3; D not certain. V lost 7 bases and J lost 0, with 14 bases in between. Germline V gene sequence: CDR1 LNHDA, CDR2 SQIVND (reference sequence). The CDR3 is 15 residues long. In DNA form, the CDR3 reads TGTGCCAGTACCCCCCTGGGTGCTAGCACAGATACGCAGTATTTT. Amino acids: CASTPLGASTDTQYF.

This rearrangement joins TRBV30 to TRBJ1-2; 8 bases agree with TRBD1. Germline V gene sequence: CDR1 GTSNPN, CDR2 SVGIG (reference sequence). The junction had 7 bases not matched to a gene; V was cut back by 5 bases and J by 5 bases. CDR3 length equals 13 residues. CDR3 bases: TGTGCCTGGGTCGACAGGGGAGTTTATGGCTACACCTTC. Residues: CAWVDRGVYGYTF. Full variable domain (outside the CDR3, taken from reference TRBV30 and TRBJ1-2): SQTIHQWPATLVQPVGSPLSLECTVEGTSNPNLYWYRQAAGRGLQLLFYSVGIGQISSEVPQNLSASRPQDRQFILSSKKLLLSDSGFYLCAWVDRGVYGYTFGSGTRLTVV.

The V and J genes are TRBV7-2 and TRBJ2-5; 7 bases match TRBD2. The V segment lost 5 bases and the J segment 5 bases; nucleotides outside the gene matches: 5. The CDR3 runs to 13 residues. Germline assignment: CDR1 SGHTA and CDR2 FQGNSA. This CDR3 is CASSRVGGETQYF. The CDR3 coding sequence is TGTGCCAGCAGCCGAGTCGGGGGGGAGACCCAGTACTTC.

J is TRBJ1-5 and V is TRBV7-8, with D maybe TRBD1 (6 bases). The germline V and J ends were trimmed by 0 bases and 6 bases, with 18 bases remaining between them. The CDR3 consists of 17 residues. In germline, CDR1 is SGHVS, CDR2 FQNEAQ. The CDR3 DNA follows: TGTGCCAGCAGCTTAGCCCGCACAGGGAGTTCGGGTCAGCCCCAGCATTTT. It translates to CASSLARTGSSGQPQHF.

V is TRBV23-1 and J is TRBJ2-4; D unresolved. Being an ORF, TRBV23-1 has a function that is uncertain. Trimming cost V 0 bases and J 1 base, with 7 bases left between them. This CDR3 is 15 amino acids long. CDR3 protein: CASSQSQSAKNIQYF. CDR3 DNA sequence: TGCGCCAGCAGTCAATCGCAATCGGCCAAAAACATTCAGTACTTC.

The genes are TRBV7-6 and TRBJ2-7; D is unclear. The CDR3 covers 15 residues. V was trimmed by 5 bases and J by 5 bases, leaving 19 bases between them. The germline V gene has CDR1 SGHVS and CDR2 FNYEAQ. The CDR3: CASSPGPRKTHEQYF. The CDR3 bases are TGTGCCAGCAGCCCCGGCCCGCGCAAAACCCACGAGCAGTACTTC.

The chain is built from TRBV7-9 and TRBJ1-1, with D unclear. Trimming removed 1 base at V and 0 bases at J, with 0 bases between. Germline CDR1 SEHNR, CDR2 FQNEAQ (reference sequence). The CDR3 length is 12 residues. The CDR3 here is CASSLVNTEAFF. The CDR3 bases are TGTGCCAGCAGCTTAGTGAACACTGAAGCTTTCTTT.

J is TRBJ1-2 and V is TRBV5-1; D unclear. Deletions cut 0 bases from V and 8 bases from J, with 14 bases between. CDR3 length: 14 amino acids. Germline V gene sequence: CDR1 SGHRS, CDR2 YFSETQ. This chain's CDR3 is CASSLVLPGDGYTF. Here the CDR3 DNA reads TGCGCCAGCAGCTTGGTATTGCCAGGTGACGGCTACACCTTC.

The chain combines TRBV15 with TRBJ2-3, with 7 bases identical to TRBD1. The V gene end was trimmed by 5 bases and the J gene end by 4 bases; junction bases not matched to a gene: 9. The germline V gene encodes CDR1 LNHNV and CDR2 YYDKDF (reference sequence). This CDR3 has 15 amino acids. Here the CDR3 DNA reads TGTGCCACCAGCTACACAATACAGGGGCCAGATACGCAGTATTTT. Translating it yields CATSYTIQGPDTQYF.

V is TRBV10-1 and J is TRBJ2-5, with TRBD1 matching over 7 bases. With 4 bases clipped from V and 2 bases from J, the junction kept 7 bases outside the gene matches. The CDR3 length is 15 residues. In germline, CDR1 is WNHNN, CDR2 SYGVQD (reference sequence). The CDR3 DNA reads as TGCGCCAGCAGTGGGCAGGGCAGGGGGCAAGAGACCCAGTACTTC. The encoded protein is CASSGQGRGQETQYF.

This chain joins TRBV7-9 and TRBJ2-7; D is uncertain. The CDR3 spans 15 residues. With 6 bases removed from V and 0 bases from J, the gap between germline ends came to 15 bases. Per germline, CDR1 SEHNR and CDR2 FQNEAQ (reference sequence). As DNA, the CDR3 is TGTGCCAGCAGAAGCAAGGACGCTCACTCCTACGAGCAGTACTTC. Protein sequence: CASRSKDAHSYEQYF.

The V and J genes are TRBV5-1 and TRBJ1-1; D ambiguous. This CDR3 is built from 12 residues. Trimming took off 2 bases at V and 7 bases at J, with 9 bases between the two ends. Germline V gene data show CDR1 as SGHRS and CDR2 as YFSETQ. The CDR3 nucleotides are TGCGCCAGCAGCTTTGGACGGGATGAAGCTTTCTTT. It specifies CASSFGRDEAFF.

CDR3 nucleotide sequence: TGTGCCAGCAGCTTATCAGGGGGTGGACCCCTCCACTTT. This sequence encodes CASSLSGGGPLHF. V gene TRBV7-3 combines with J gene TRBJ1-6, with 7 positions matching TRBD1. This CDR3 comprises 13 residues. Germline lookup yields CDR1 SGHTA and CDR2 FQGTGA. The V and J ends lost 2 bases and 12 bases, in that order; junction bases with no gene match: 4.